The 9 T cell receptor beta chains presented below share a single source sample, sequenced in a study of shared clonotypes between healthy human individuals. This table comes from immunoSEQ multiplex PCR, and its TCRdb copy is limited to in-frame clones, with some not included. The sample lists 2 million to 3 million clones, roughly 93% occurring once. Sample: naive CD4+ T cells from PBMCs. Indicated subset: CD45RA+ positively selected. The receptor set was obtained from a young man in good health. Some clones in this sample may be carry-over from other donors' samples.

CDR3 DNA: TGTGCCAGCAGCGTATCGGCGGGCTCCTACGAGCAGTACTTC. Amino acids: CASSVSAGSYEQYF. The chain has TRBV9 and TRBJ2-7; TRBD2 is a possible D gene (5 bases). The germline V gene encodes CDR1 SGDLS and CDR2 YYNGEE. The CDR3 contains 14 residues. Trimming shortened V by 1 base and J by 0 bases, and 8 bases separated the two germline ends. Full variable domain (remainder filled in from reference TRBV9 and TRBJ2-7): DSGVTQTPKHLITATGQRVTLRCSPRSGDLSVYWYQQSLDQGLQFLIQYYNGEERAKGNILERFSAQQFPDLHSELNLSSLELGDSALYFCASSVSAGSYEQYFGPGTRLTVT.

V is TRBV5-1 and J is TRBJ2-5; D could derive from TRBD1 or TRBD2 (5 bases each). V lost 1 base to trimming and J lost 1 base, with 17 bases between them. The CDR3 loop spans 17 amino acids. Germline V gene lookup returns CDR1 SGHRS and CDR2 YFSETQ. The CDR3 protein is CASSLIPAGTAQETQYF. Here the CDR3 DNA reads TGCGCCAGCAGCTTGATCCCCGCAGGGACCGCCCAAGAGACCCAGTACTTC.

The V call is TRBV5-4, the J call TRBJ2-1, with TRBD2 matching over 11 bases. The germline gives CDR1 SGHNT, CDR2 YYREEE (reference sequence). Unmatched junction bases numbered 11, after V lost 4 bases and J lost 8 bases. This CDR3 region has 16 residues. CDR3 sequence: CASSAKVSGRGDEQFF. CDR3 bases: TGTGCCAGCAGCGCGAAGGTTAGCGGGAGGGGAGATGAGCAGTTCTTC.

In this sample, this clone turned up once. DNA for the CDR3: TGTGCCAGCAGCCTAACGAGTACGGGGGTTTACAATGAGCAGTTCTTC. Its translation is CASSLTSTGVYNEQFF. The rearrangement uses TRBV4-2 and TRBJ2-1, with D possibly being TRBD2 (6 bases). Trimming left V 4 bases short and J 4 bases short, with 17 bases between. Germline V gene lookup returns CDR1 LGHNA and CDR2 YNFKEQ. CDR3 length: 16 residues.

This clone was counted a single time. This chain connects TRBV2 to TRBJ1-1, with TRBD1 matching 8 bases. This CDR3 is 13 amino acids long. CDR1 and CDR2 (germline): SNHLY, FYNNEI. J was trimmed by 5 bases and V by 7 bases; bases with no gene match: 6. The DNA of the CDR3 is TGTGCCAGCATCCGACAGGGGCAAACTGAAGCTTTCTTT. This translates into CASIRQGQTEAFF.

V and J are TRBV19 and TRBJ2-1, with a tentative D call TRBD1 (6 bases). Germline V gene lookup returns CDR1 LNHDA and CDR2 SQIVND (reference sequence). This CDR3 has 13 amino acids. V lost 0 bases to trimming and J lost 10 bases, with 10 bases between them. The CDR3 region has the DNA TGTGCCAGTAGTATAGACAGAACAGGGGAGCAGTTCTTC. Translated: CASSIDRTGEQFF. The full variable domain, its missing parts supplied by reference TRBV19 and TRBJ2-1, is DGGITQSPKYLFRKEGQNVTLSCEQNLNHDAMYWYRQDPGQGLRLIYYSQIVNDFQKGDIAEGYSVSREKKESFPLTVTSAQKNPTAFYLCASSIDRTGEQFFGPGTRLTVL.

This rearrangement joins TRBV7-9 to TRBJ2-5, with 9 bases that match TRBD2. The germline V gene has CDR1 SEHNR and CDR2 FQNEAQ (reference sequence). The CDR3 extends over 14 amino acids. J was trimmed by 7 bases and V by 3 bases; bases with no gene match: 6. The chain's CDR3 is CASSFEGGRGTQYF. In DNA form, the CDR3 reads TGTGCCAGCAGCTTCGAAGGCGGGAGGGGGACCCAGTACTTC.

J is TRBJ2-2 and V is TRBV11-2, with D maybe TRBD2 (6 bases). The CDR3 is made up of 16 amino acids. Germline assignment: CDR1 SGHAT and CDR2 FQNNGV. Deletions cut 5 bases from V and 1 base from J, with 14 bases between. Here the CDR3 DNA reads TGTGCCAGCAGCCCAGTGGCGGGGAGGAACACCGGGGAGCTGTTTTTT. This sequence encodes CASSPVAGRNTGELFF.

V gene TRBV5-1 combines with J gene TRBJ2-3; no clear D gene. Germline CDR1 reads SGHRS; CDR2 reads YFSETQ. V lost 4 bases to trimming and J lost 6 bases, with 12 bases between them. This CDR3 contains 13 residues. CDR3 nucleotide sequence: TGCGCCAGCAGCCCCCGGCCGTTGGATACGCAGTATTTT. This gives the protein CASSPRPLDTQYF.